This T cell receptor beta chain was observed in a study of blood T cell repertoires in COVID-19. Germline values: CDR1 SGHTA, CDR2 FQGTGA. The CDR3 runs to 11 residues. The germline V and J ends were trimmed by 5 bases and 7 bases, with 8 bases remaining between them. Original processing methods: Amplification of reference gene primers was used by the study to estimate nucleated cell counts. Data came from immunoSEQ multiplex PCR; TCRdb stores just in-frame clones and leaves some out. V, J and clone size are those of that table, while D and trimming were read from the DNA. In the table there are 150,000 to 200,000 clones, roughly 86% of which are singletons. Participants, roughly 18 to 89 years old, spanned fewer than 30 US areas.

The material sequenced was PBMCs or T cells enriched from blood (not recorded which). The chain combines TRBV7-3 with TRBJ1-1; maybe TRBD1 (5 bases). This TCR was sampled from a woman aged 30 to 39 who had recovered from COVID-19. The CDR3 DNA sequence: TGTGCCAGCAGCCAGGGTGGTGAAGCTTTCTTT. Residues: CASSQGGEAFF.